This T cell receptor beta chain stems from a study of cytomegalovirus exposure and HLA in healthy donors. Study-level background: The approximately 120 validation repertoires matched the approximately 700 first-cohort repertoires in platform, a later analysis reported.

The CDR3 has 17 amino acids. Trimming removed 4 bases from V and 0 bases from J, with 14 bases in between. Germline V gives CDR1 SGHNT, CDR2 YYREEE (reference sequence). About this clone itself: Its antigen remains unknown.

Findings and limits, study-wide: It was reported that the classifier diagnosed cytomegalovirus status with high specificity and sensitivity in both the original and validation cohorts. In the 95 to 150 validation repertoires, approximately 94% of cluster scores exceeded 0, per a later analysis.

Sequenced by immunoSEQ multiplex PCR; TCRdb stores in-frame clones only, minus some. The sample shows some 150,000 clones, about 89% of them seen only once. Sequencing input: PBMCs. The chain joins TRBV5-4 to TRBJ2-6; a weak D match, TRBD1 (7 bases). The clonotype was recovered from a man aged 18 to 29 in good health and CMV-seropositive. For the CDR3, the DNA is TGTGCCAGCAGCGGCGGGACAGCTCTCTCTGGGGCCAACGTCCTGACTTTC. Protein sequence: CASSGGTALSGANVLTF.